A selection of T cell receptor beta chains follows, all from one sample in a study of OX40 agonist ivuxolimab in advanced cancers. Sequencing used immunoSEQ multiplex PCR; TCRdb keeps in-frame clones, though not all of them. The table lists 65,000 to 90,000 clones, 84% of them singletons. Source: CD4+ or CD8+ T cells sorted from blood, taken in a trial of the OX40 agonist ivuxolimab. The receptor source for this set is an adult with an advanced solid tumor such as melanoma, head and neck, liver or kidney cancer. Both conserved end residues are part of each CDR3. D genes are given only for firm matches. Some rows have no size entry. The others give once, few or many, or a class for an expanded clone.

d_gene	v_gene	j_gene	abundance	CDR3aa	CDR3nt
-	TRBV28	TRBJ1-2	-	CASRPDYGYTF	TGTGCCAGCAGACCCGATTATGGCTACACCTTC
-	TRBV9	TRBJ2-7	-	CASSVGGYRDREQYF	TGTGCCAGCAGCGTGGGAGGGTACAGGGACCGCGAGCAGTACTTC
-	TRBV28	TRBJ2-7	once	CASYRDSAYEQYF	TGTGCCAGCTACCGGGACTCAGCCTACGAGCAGTACTTC
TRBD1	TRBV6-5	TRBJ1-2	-	CASRRQQGAYYGYTF	TGTGCCAGCAGGCGGCAACAGGGGGCATACTATGGCTACACCTTC
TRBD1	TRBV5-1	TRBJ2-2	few	CASSLTGAGNTGELFF	TGCGCCAGCAGCTTGACAGGGGCCGGGAACACCGGGGAGCTGTTTTTT
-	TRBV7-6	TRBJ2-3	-	CASSSRGRGARTDTQYF	TGTGCCAGCAGCTCCCGCGGACGGGGGGCTCGCACAGATACGCAGTATTTT
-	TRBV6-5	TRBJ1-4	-	CASSQRGRPNEKLFF	TGTGCCAGCAGCCAGAGGGGACGGCCTAATGAAAAACTGTTTTTT
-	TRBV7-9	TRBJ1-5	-	CASSLSDDQPQHF	TGTGCCAGCAGCTTATCGGACGATCAGCCCCAGCATTTT
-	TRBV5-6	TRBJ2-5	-	CASSLGGTAAGTQYF	TGTGCCAGCAGCTTGGGGGGGACCGCCGCAGGGACCCAGTACTTC
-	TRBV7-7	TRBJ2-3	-	CASSPDGASRTQYF	TGTGCCAGCAGCCCAGACGGGGCTAGCAGGACGCAGTATTTT
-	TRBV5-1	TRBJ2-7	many	CASSTGNTPYEQYF	TGCGCCAGCAGTACAGGGAACACCCCCTACGAGCAGTACTTC
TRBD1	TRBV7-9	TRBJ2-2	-	CASSSGTGVLITGELFF	TGTGCCAGCAGCTCCGGGACAGGGGTCCTCATTACCGGGGAGCTGTTTTTT
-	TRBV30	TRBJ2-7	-	CAWSVAYEQYF	TGTGCCTGGAGCGTCGCCTACGAGCAGTACTTC
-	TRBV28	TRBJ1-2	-	CASSLNRALDGYTF	TGTGCCAGCAGTTTAAATCGTGCCCTCGATGGCTACACCTTC
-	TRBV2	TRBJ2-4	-	CARGSNRAGSNIQYF	TGTGCCAGAGGGAGTAACAGGGCAGGCTCAAACATTCAGTACTTC
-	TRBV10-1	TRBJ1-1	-	CASSVSLNTEAFF	TGCGCCAGCAGTGTTAGCCTGAACACTGAAGCTTTCTTT
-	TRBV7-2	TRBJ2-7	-	CASSLGGQLRYEQYF	TGTGCCAGCAGCTTAGGAGGACAGCTCCGATACGAGCAGTACTTC